The sequence of this TCR beta chain was determined in a study of spatial heterogeneity in lung cancer. At the level of the study: An average of more than ten raw reads was observed per unique TCR and UMI combination.

In regard to this clonotype: Its antigen is unidentified.

Time point reported: sample taken at primary tumor resection. Sequencing of whole RNA from tumor, nontumor lung or frozen PBMC involved no sorting. Around 68 TRACERx patients with early, untreated non-small cell lung cancer donated samples. This CDR3 has 15 amino acids. V lost 5 bases and J lost 5; bases outside the gene matches: 5. Germline V lookup: CDR1 MNHNY, CDR2 SVGAGI (reference sequence). Overall study results and limits: Blood contained ubiquitous expanded tumor TCRs more at resection than at follow-up.

TCRdb ran MiXCR on the 5' RACE reads and lists one entry per CDR3 protein. The sample holds about 80,000 distinct CDR3 sequences; 15% to 25% are singletons and the top ten take around 6.6%. The sequencing used PBMCs, collected at surgery. The sequence was obtained from a male donor with early-stage non-small cell lung cancer. This sequence joins TRBV6-6 and TRBJ2-1; 11 nucleotides line up with TRBD2. The CDR3 DNA reads as TGTGCCAGCAGTAGCGGGACTAGCGGAAACAATGAGCAGTTCTTC. It codes for CASSSGTSGNNEQFF.